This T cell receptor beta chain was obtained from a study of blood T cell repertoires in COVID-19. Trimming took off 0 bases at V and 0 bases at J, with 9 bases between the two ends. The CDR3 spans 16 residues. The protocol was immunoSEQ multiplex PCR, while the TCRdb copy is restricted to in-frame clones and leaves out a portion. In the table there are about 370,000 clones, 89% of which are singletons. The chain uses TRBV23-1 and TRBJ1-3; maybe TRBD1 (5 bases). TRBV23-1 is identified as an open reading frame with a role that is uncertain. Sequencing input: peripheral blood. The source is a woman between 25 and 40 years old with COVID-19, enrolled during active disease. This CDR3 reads CASSQSRTSSGNTIYF. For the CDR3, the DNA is TGCGCCAGCAGTCAATCGAGGACAAGCTCTGGAAACACCATATATTTT.